The source of this T cell receptor (beta chain) is a study of blood T cell repertoires in COVID-19. In the study overall: Acute and convalescent COVID-19 samples came from the United States, Italy and Spain. Sources were T cells, B-cell-depleted T cells, or PBMCs; the material itself was cDNA or gDNA.

Trimming left V 4 bases short and J 6 bases short, with 16 bases between. The CDR3 spans 15 residues. Germline CDR1 LGHNA, CDR2 YSLEER. Methods used by the authors: Quantification of nucleated cells was approximated via reference gene primer amplification. TCRdb's copy holds only in-frame clones and misses some; the assay was immunoSEQ multiplex PCR. The V and J calls and clone size were taken over from that table, and D and trimming were inferred from the DNA. The sample has 250,000 or so clones; roughly nine tenths are singletons. The chain joins TRBV4-3 to TRBJ2-1; D possibly corresponds to TRBD2 (5 bases). Sequencing was carried out using peripheral blood. This sequence was found in a man aged 55 to 69 with acute or convalescent COVID-19. CDR3 coding DNA: TGCGCCAGCAGCCCCGTAACGGGATGGCGCAATGAGCAGTTCTTC. Protein: CASSPVTGWRNEQFF.